This T cell receptor beta chain was recorded in a study of blood T cell repertoires in COVID-19. Points on this clone: Other DNA sequences in the sample encode the same CDR3.

Trimming removed 3 bases from V and 4 bases from J, with 9 bases in between. The CDR3 runs to 14 residues. CDR1 and CDR2 (germline): MNHEY, SMNVEV (reference sequence). Profiled with immunoSEQ multiplex PCR; TCRdb holds only in-frame clones, not every one. The sample has some 200,000 clones; 75% to 85% are singletons. The sequenced sample was PBMCs or T cells enriched from blood (not recorded which). The receptor was derived from a woman in her 40s with acute COVID-19. The rearrangement uses TRBV27 and TRBJ2-2, with D unresolved. CDR3 nucleotide sequence: TGTGCCAGCAGTTTGGGCGCAGCCACCGGGGAGCTGTTTTTT. This translates into CASSLGAATGELFF.